This entry features one T cell receptor beta chain sequence. TCRdb's copy holds only in-frame clones and misses some; the assay was immunoSEQ multiplex PCR. The sample yields 2 million to 3 million clones, 93% seen once. The data stem from a study of shared clonotypes between healthy human individuals. A CD45RA-negative memory subset and a CD45RA+ naive subset were separated from the CD4+ cells. V was clipped by 3 bases and J by 0 bases; unmatched bases: 17. Germline V gene data show CDR1 as MNHEY and CDR2 as SMNVEV (reference sequence). CDR3 length: 22 residues. Sequenced sample: naive CD4+ T cells from PBMCs. Noted subset: CD45RA+ positively selected. The chain links TRBV27 to TRBJ2-6; TRBD1 agrees at 10 bases. The sequence derives from a man younger than 35 in good health. Some clones in this sample may be carry-over from other donors' samples. The CDR3 region is CASSLRPEAPGQGTSGANVLTF. The CDR3 DNA reads as TGTGCCAGCAGTTTGCGTCCGGAAGCCCCGGGACAGGGGACCTCTGGGGCCAACGTCCTGACTTTC. Variable domain in full (rest from reference TRBV27 and TRBJ2-6): EAQVTQNPRYLITVTGKKLTVTCSQNMNHEYMSWYRQDPGLGLRQIYYSMNVEVTDKGDVPEGYKVSRKEKRNFPLILESPSPNQTSLYFCASSLRPEAPGQGTSGANVLTFGAGSRLTVL.